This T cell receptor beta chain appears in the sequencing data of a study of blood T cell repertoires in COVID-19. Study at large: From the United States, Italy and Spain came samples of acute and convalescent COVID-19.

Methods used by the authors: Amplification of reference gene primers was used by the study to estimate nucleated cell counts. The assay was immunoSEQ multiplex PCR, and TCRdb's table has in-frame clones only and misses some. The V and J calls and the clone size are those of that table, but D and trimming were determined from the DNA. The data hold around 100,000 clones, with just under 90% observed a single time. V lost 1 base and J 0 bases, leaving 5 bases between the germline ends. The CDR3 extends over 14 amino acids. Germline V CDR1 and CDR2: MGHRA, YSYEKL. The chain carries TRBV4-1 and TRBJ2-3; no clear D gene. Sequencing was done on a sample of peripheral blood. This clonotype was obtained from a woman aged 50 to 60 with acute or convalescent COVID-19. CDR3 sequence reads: CASSQVTSTDTQYF. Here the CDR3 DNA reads TGCGCCAGCAGCCAAGTAACAAGCACAGATACGCAGTATTTT.